These T cell receptor beta chains were read from a single sample in a study of OX40 agonist ivuxolimab in advanced cancers. Sequencing was performed with immunoSEQ multiplex PCR; in TCRdb, only in-frame clones are kept and a portion is missing. Among fewer than 85,000 clones, about 86% were seen once, and the ten largest hold 0.65% to 0.9%. The specimen comprised CD4+ or CD8+ T cells sorted from blood, sampled in a trial of the OX40 agonist ivuxolimab. These receptors all come from an adult with an advanced solid tumor such as melanoma, head and neck, liver or kidney cancer. Each CDR3 is given with its conserved first and last residue. The D gene is left open where the match is weak. Only part of the rows carry a size: once, few, many, or a class if the clone is expanded.

v_call: TRBV7-2; j_call: TRBJ2-7; d_call: .; clone_size: .; cdr3_nt: TGTGCCAGCAGCTTAGGGAAAACGAGGGCGGACTACTCCTACGAGCAGTACTTC; cdr3_aa: CASSLGKTRADYSYEQYF
v_call: TRBV4-3; j_call: TRBJ2-7; d_call: .; clone_size: .; cdr3_nt: TGCGCCAGCAGCCAAGGACTCACAGGTAGCGAGCAGTACTTC; cdr3_aa: CASSQGLTGSEQYF
v_call: TRBV5-1; j_call: TRBJ2-5; d_call: .; clone_size: once; cdr3_nt: TGCGCCAGCAGCTTGTCTGGGGACGAGACCCAGTACTTC; cdr3_aa: CASSLSGDETQYF
v_call: TRBV28; j_call: TRBJ1-2; d_call: .; clone_size: .; cdr3_nt: TGTGCCAGCAGTGCTCGGGCCCCAATGAGCTACACCTTC; cdr3_aa: CASSARAPMSYTF
v_call: TRBV7-9; j_call: TRBJ1-2; d_call: .; clone_size: .; cdr3_nt: TGTGCCAGCAGCTTAGAGTCCCAATTTACAGGGAGAGGCTACACCTTC; cdr3_aa: CASSLESQFTGRGYTF
v_call: TRBV15; j_call: TRBJ1-1; d_call: .; clone_size: .; cdr3_nt: TGTGCCACCAGCAGAGAGGACTCCATGAACACTGAAGCTTTCTTT; cdr3_aa: CATSREDSMNTEAFF
v_call: TRBV6-6; j_call: TRBJ1-6; d_call: .; clone_size: .; cdr3_nt: TGTGCCAGCAGTTTTCTGCAGGGTTTAACTTCACCCCTCCACTTT; cdr3_aa: CASSFLQGLTSPLHF
v_call: TRBV7-9; j_call: TRBJ2-1; d_call: TRBD2; clone_size: .; cdr3_nt: TGTGCCAGCAGCGCCGGGGATAGCGGGGAGGTCTATGAGCAGTTCTTC; cdr3_aa: CASSAGDSGEVYEQFF
v_call: TRBV6-6; j_call: TRBJ1-5; d_call: .; clone_size: .; cdr3_nt: TGTGCCAGCAGTTTCGACATGAGGGATCAGCCCCAGCATTTT; cdr3_aa: CASSFDMRDQPQHF
v_call: TRBV19; j_call: TRBJ1-4; d_call: TRBD1; clone_size: .; cdr3_nt: TGTGCCAGTAGCCGGACAGGGGGCGGCGAAAAACTGTTTTTT; cdr3_aa: CASSRTGGGEKLFF
v_call: TRBV7-9; j_call: TRBJ1-4; d_call: .; clone_size: .; cdr3_nt: TGTGCCAGCAGCTCGACGGCCCTAAGAGAAAAACTGTTTTTT; cdr3_aa: CASSSTALREKLFF
v_call: TRBV29-1; j_call: TRBJ1-1; d_call: TRBD1; clone_size: .; cdr3_nt: TGCAGCGTCCAGACAGGGATGAACACTGAAGCTTTCTTT; cdr3_aa: CSVQTGMNTEAFF
v_call: TRBV28; j_call: TRBJ1-1; d_call: TRBD1; clone_size: once; cdr3_nt: TGTGCCAGCAGTCCAATGGCCGTTGGACAGGGCAATGAAGCTTTCTTT; cdr3_aa: CASSPMAVGQGNEAFF
v_call: TRBV18; j_call: TRBJ1-1; d_call: TRBD1; clone_size: .; cdr3_nt: TGTGCCAGCTCACCTCAGGGGGCTCACACTGAAGCTTTCTTT; cdr3_aa: CASSPQGAHTEAFF